The entry that follows covers one T cell receptor beta chain sequence. Vbeta (60) and Jbeta (13) primers were used in the PCR. Produced via immunoSEQ multiplex PCR; TCRdb's table is partial and in-frame only. The table shows hundreds of thousands of clones, with roughly 70% occurring only once. These data originate in a study of cytomegalovirus exposure and HLA in healthy donors. Germline V CDR1 and CDR2: WNHNN, SYGVQD (reference sequence). The CDR3 covers 15 residues. Between the trimmed V and J ends, which lost 0 bases and 2 bases, there was a span of 9 bases. The receptor was isolated from a female donor in good health and CMV-seronegative. V gene TRBV10-1 combines with J gene TRBJ2-3; D might be TRBD1 (5 bases). The sample taken for sequencing was PBMCs. CDR3 loop: CASSESAGPTDTQYF. The CDR3 DNA reads TGCGCCAGCAGTGAGTCGGCAGGGCCCACAGATACGCAGTATTTT.